A selection of T cell receptor beta chains follows, all from one sample in a study of blood T cell repertoires in COVID-19. Sequencing used immunoSEQ multiplex PCR; TCRdb keeps in-frame clones, though not all of them. The sample records approximately 72,000 clones, more than 70% being singletons. The source material was peripheral blood. The receptors were gathered from a woman of 80 years or more with active or convalescent COVID-19. The CDR3 runs from the conserved cysteine through the conserved F or W. D genes are given only for firm matches. Only some rows state a clone size, as once, few, many or a class for expanded clones.

>TRBJ1-3|TRBV28|-|-
CASQLEGTSGNTIYF
TGTGCCAGCCAACTGGAGGGGACCTCTGGAAACACCATATATTTT
>TRBJ2-2|TRBV7-6|-|few
CASSSTDRQNTGELFF
TGTGCCAGCAGCTCAACGGACAGACAGAACACCGGGGAGCTGTTTTTT
>TRBJ2-1|TRBV11-2|TRBD2|-
CASSLDRVAGGLLYNEQFF
TGTGCCAGCAGCTTAGATCGGGTAGCGGGGGGGCTTTTATACAATGAGCAGTTCTTC
>TRBJ2-5|TRBV5-5|-|once
CASSLDGGLETQYF
TGTGCCAGCAGCTTGGATGGAGGGTTAGAGACCCAGTACTTC
>TRBJ2-1|TRBV15|-|-
CATSPRDNEQFF
TGTGCCACCAGCCCCCGTGACAATGAGCAGTTCTTC
>TRBJ2-3|TRBV19|-|-
CASSRPVQSRTQYF
TGTGCCAGTAGCCGCCCTGTACAGTCCCGAACGCAGTATTTT
>TRBJ1-1|TRBV29-1|-|-
CSVDRGGGTEAFF
TGCAGCGTTGATAGAGGGGGGGGTACTGAAGCTTTCTTT
>TRBJ1-2|TRBV30|-|-
CAWSLFRGGWTF
TGTGCCTGGAGCCTATTCCGTGGCGGCTGGACCTTC
>TRBJ2-7|TRBV10-3|TRBD1|-
CAIRGDREDYEQYF
TGTGCCATCCGGGGGGACAGGGAGGATTACGAGCAGTACTTC
>TRBJ1-3|TRBV20-1|-|-
CSASRAGGNTIYF
TGCAGTGCCAGTCGAGCGGGGGGAAACACCATATATTTT
>TRBJ2-3|TRBV10-3|-|-
CAISESARPPFADTQYF
TGTGCCATCAGTGAGTCGGCCAGGCCCCCCTTCGCAGATACGCAGTATTTT
>TRBJ2-3|TRBV10-1|-|-
CASRMDTGDTQYF
TGCGCCAGCAGGATGGACACTGGGGATACGCAGTATTTT
>TRBJ2-1|TRBV7-2|-|-
CASSLGGRQFF
TGTGCCAGCAGCTTAGGAGGGAGACAGTTCTTC
>TRBJ1-4|TRBV27|TRBD1|-
CASRQGNGEKLFF
TGTGCCAGCAGACAGGGGAACGGGGAAAAACTGTTTTTT
>TRBJ2-2|TRBV5-4|-|-
CASSFGLRSDTGELFF
TGTGCCAGCAGCTTCGGACTTCGTTCGGACACCGGGGAGCTGTTTTTT
>TRBJ2-3|TRBV3-1/TRBV3-2|TRBD2|-
CASSPPGGREHTQYF
TGTGCCAGCAGCCCACCGGGGGGGCGGGAGCATACGCAGTATTTT
>TRBJ2-1|TRBV19|-|-
CASCDKTPYNEQFF
TGTGCCAGTTGTGACAAAACTCCCTACAATGAGCAGTTCTTC
>TRBJ2-7|TRBV6-5|-|-
CASSPREVSEQYF
TGTGCCAGCAGTCCAAGGGAGGTCTCCGAGCAGTACTTC
>TRBJ2-1|TRBV5-4|TRBD2|once
CASSLLIAGGPEQFF
TGTGCCAGCAGCTTGTTGATAGCGGGGGGGCCTGAGCAGTTCTTC
>TRBJ2-3|TRBV7-3|TRBD2|once
CASSRGDTDTQYF
TGTGCCAGCAGCCGGGGGGACACAGATACGCAGTATTTT
>TRBJ2-3|TRBV15|TRBD2|-
CATSRDIERGGSADTQYF
TGTGCCACCAGCAGAGATATAGAGCGGGGGGGTTCAGCAGATACGCAGTATTTT
>TRBJ1-3|TRBV5-5|-|-
CATSGGGNTIYF
TGTGCCACCTCTGGGGGCGGAAACACCATATATTTT
>TRBJ2-7|TRBV7-9|TRBD2|few
CASSFLLSGSGEQYF
TGTGCCAGCAGCTTCTTATTAAGCGGGAGCGGGGAGCAGTACTTC
>TRBJ2-3|TRBV19|TRBD2|once
CASSIVWGGRTDTQYF
TGTGCCAGTAGTATTGTTTGGGGGGGACGCACAGATACGCAGTATTTT
>TRBJ1-4|TRBV12-3/TRBV12-4|-|once
CASSLPGDEKLFF
TGTGCCAGCAGTTTACCAGGGGATGAAAAACTGTTTTTT
>TRBJ1-5|TRBV6-5|-|-
CASRGKGGSNQPQHF
TGTGCCAGCAGGGGGAAAGGGGGTAGCAATCAGCCCCAGCATTTT
>TRBJ1-4|TRBV2|-|few
CASTHETPAGEKLFF
TGTGCCAGCACCCACGAGACCCCCGCGGGTGAAAAACTGTTTTTT
>TRBJ1-5|TRBV7-8|-|once
CASSLASYQPQHF
TGTGCCAGCAGCTTAGCCAGTTATCAGCCCCAGCATTTT
>TRBJ1-4|TRBV7-9|-|-
CASRPPLLGKLFF
TGTGCCAGCAGGCCACCACTTCTTGGTAAACTGTTTTTT
>TRBJ2-1|TRBV29-1|-|-
CSVGGAGKYSGTYYNEQFF
TGCAGCGTTGGGGGCGCAGGGAAATACTCCGGGACTTACTACAATGAGCAGTTCTTC
>TRBJ1-5|TRBV3-1/TRBV3-2|-|-
CASSQGADQPQHF
TGTGCCAGCAGCCAAGGGGCCGATCAGCCCCAGCATTTT
>TRBJ2-7|TRBV23-1|-|-
CASSQSARDSHPYEQYF
TGCGCCAGCAGTCAATCCGCAAGGGACTCCCACCCCTACGAGCAGTACTTC
>TRBJ2-5|TRBV5-4|-|-
CASSLAENRQETQYF
TGTGCCAGCAGCCTGGCGGAGAACCGGCAAGAGACCCAGTACTTC
>TRBJ1-5|TRBV5-1|TRBD1|-
CASSFSGQGSPQHF
TGCGCCAGCAGCTTCTCTGGACAGGGGTCGCCCCAGCATTTT
>TRBJ2-5|TRBV3-1/TRBV3-2|-|-
CASSQVVTLETQYF
TGTGCCAGCAGCCAAGTTGTAACTTTAGAGACCCAGTACTTC
>TRBJ1-2|TRBV30|TRBD1|-
CAWSETGAYPNYGYTF
TGTGCCTGGAGTGAGACAGGGGCCTATCCTAACTATGGCTACACCTTC
>TRBJ1-1|TRBV7-9|TRBD1|-
CASSLAGQGATEAFF
TGTGCCAGCAGCTTAGCGGGACAGGGGGCCACTGAAGCTTTCTTT
>TRBJ2-3|TRBV7-2|TRBD1|-
CASSRLGQGVGDTQYF
TGTGCCAGCAGCAGACTGGGACAGGGGGTCGGCGATACGCAGTATTTT
>TRBJ1-2|TRBV24-1|-|-
CATAHGLYGYTF
TGTGCCACCGCGCACGGTCTCTATGGCTACACCTTC
>TRBJ1-6|TRBV9|-|-
CASSVEESSPLHF
TGTGCCAGCAGCGTAGAAGAGAGCTCACCCCTCCACTTT
>TRBJ1-5|TRBV7-6|-|-
CASSPGGNQPQHF
TGTGCCAGCAGCCCGGGGGGCAATCAGCCCCAGCATTTT
>TRBJ1-1|TRBV9|-|few
CASSVGTGGLRTEAFF
TGTGCCAGCAGCGTAGGTACGGGAGGGCTTCGAACTGAAGCTTTCTTT
>TRBJ2-5|TRBV9|-|-
CASSASQAFQETQYF
TGTGCCAGCAGCGCCTCCCAGGCTTTCCAAGAGACCCAGTACTTC
>TRBJ2-1|TRBV4-2|-|once
CASSQDRGTTMYNEQFF
TGTGCCAGCAGCCAAGATCGAGGCACAACTATGTACAATGAGCAGTTCTTC
>TRBJ2-1|TRBV29-1|-|-
CSVDRPGSYTEQFF
TGCAGCGTTGATCGTCCGGGAAGCTATACTGAGCAGTTCTTC
>TRBJ1-1|TRBV6-2/TRBV6-3|-|-
CASSLYLQVRTEAFF
TGTGCCAGCAGCTTATACCTACAGGTTCGGACTGAAGCTTTCTTT
>TRBJ2-7|TRBV30|TRBD1|few
CAWSGTGKDEQYF
TGTGCCTGGAGTGGGACAGGGAAGGACGAGCAGTACTTC
>TRBJ1-1|TRBV29-1|-|-
CSARLNRENTEAFF
TGCAGCGCAAGGCTCAACAGGGAAAACACTGAAGCTTTCTTT
>TRBJ2-5|TRBV2|TRBD1|-
CASRGTGETQYF
TGTGCCAGCAGAGGGACAGGGGAGACCCAGTACTTC